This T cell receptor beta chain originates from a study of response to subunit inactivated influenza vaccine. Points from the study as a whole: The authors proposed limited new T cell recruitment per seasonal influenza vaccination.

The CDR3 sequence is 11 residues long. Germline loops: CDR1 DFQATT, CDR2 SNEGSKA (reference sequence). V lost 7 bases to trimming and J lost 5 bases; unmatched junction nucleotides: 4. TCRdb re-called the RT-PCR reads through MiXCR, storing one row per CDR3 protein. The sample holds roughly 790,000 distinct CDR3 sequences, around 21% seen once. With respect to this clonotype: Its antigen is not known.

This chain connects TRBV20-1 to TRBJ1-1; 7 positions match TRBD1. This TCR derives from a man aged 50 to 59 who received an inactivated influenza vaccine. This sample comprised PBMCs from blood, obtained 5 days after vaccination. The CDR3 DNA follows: TGCAGTGTCAGGGGGGAAACTGAAGCTTTCTTT. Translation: CSVRGETEAFF.